The rows below give T cell receptor beta chains drawn from one sample of a study of human T cells and chemical hapten exposure. TCRdb re-called the RACE reads with MiXCR, one entry per CDR3 protein. The table records roughly 130,000 distinct CDR3 sequences, around 11% of them present only once. The starting material was whole blood, obtained in connection with sensitization to the hapten diphenylcyclopropenone (DPC). Every receptor here comes from a woman in her forties or fifties with alopecia areata. Some clones in this sample may be carry-over from other donors' samples. The CDR3 runs from the conserved cysteine through the conserved F or W. Fields, in order: D gene, CDR3 length, V gene, J gene, clone size, CDR3 protein, CDR3 DNA. The D gene is left open where the match is weak. Clone size, where shown, is once, few, many, or a class for clones that have expanded.

D gene: TRBD1
CDR3 length: 14
V gene: TRBV6-1
J gene: TRBJ1-2
clone size: NA
CDR3 protein: CASSGQGARYGYTF
CDR3 DNA: TGTGCCAGCAGTGGCCAGGGGGCTCGCTATGGCTACACCTTC

D gene: NA
CDR3 length: 13
V gene: TRBV11-2
J gene: TRBJ1-5
clone size: NA
CDR3 protein: CASSPSGNQPQHF
CDR3 DNA: TGTGCCAGCAGCCCCTCCGGCAATCAGCCCCAGCATTTT

D gene: TRBD1
CDR3 length: 16
V gene: TRBV7-2
J gene: TRBJ1-3
clone size: NA
CDR3 protein: CASSLRQGEGGNTIYF
CDR3 DNA: TGTGCCAGCAGCTTACGACAGGGGGAAGGTGGAAACACCATATATTTT

D gene: TRBD1
CDR3 length: 12
V gene: TRBV20-1
J gene: TRBJ1-1
clone size: many
CDR3 protein: CSARTGGTEAFF
CDR3 DNA: TGCAGTGCTAGGACAGGGGGCACTGAAGCTTTCTTT

D gene: TRBD1
CDR3 length: 15
V gene: TRBV19
J gene: TRBJ1-5
clone size: NA
CDR3 protein: CASSKRTGGGQPQHF
CDR3 DNA: TGTGCCAGTTCCAAGCGGACAGGGGGCGGGCAGCCCCAGCATTTT

D gene: NA
CDR3 length: 14
V gene: TRBV7-8
J gene: TRBJ2-1
clone size: many
CDR3 protein: CASSLTISYNEQFF
CDR3 DNA: TGTGCCAGCAGCTTAACCATTTCCTACAATGAGCAGTTCTTC

D gene: NA
CDR3 length: 15
V gene: TRBV12-3/TRBV12-4
J gene: TRBJ2-1
clone size: few
CDR3 protein: CASSIGGSSYNEQFF
CDR3 DNA: TGTGCCAGCAGTATCGGGGGTTCATCCTACAATGAGCAGTTCTTC

D gene: TRBD1
CDR3 length: 19
V gene: TRBV5-1
J gene: TRBJ1-1
clone size: few
CDR3 protein: CASSFLGPGTGVMNTEAFF
CDR3 DNA: TGCGCCAGCAGCTTCCTAGGCCCCGGGACAGGGGTCATGAACACTGAAGCTTTCTTT

D gene: TRBD2
CDR3 length: 16
V gene: TRBV5-4
J gene: TRBJ2-5
clone size: NA
CDR3 protein: CASSVGTSRLAETQYF
CDR3 DNA: TGTGCCAGCAGCGTGGGGACTAGTCGACTGGCAGAGACCCAGTACTTC

D gene: TRBD1
CDR3 length: 15
V gene: TRBV12-3/TRBV12-4
J gene: TRBJ2-2
clone size: NA
CDR3 protein: CASSVTGGGSGELFF
CDR3 DNA: TGTGCCAGCAGTGTGACAGGGGGCGGCTCCGGGGAGCTGTTTTTT

D gene: NA
CDR3 length: 14
V gene: TRBV7-9
J gene: TRBJ1-1
clone size: few
CDR3 protein: CASSAKEGDTEAFF
CDR3 DNA: TGTGCCAGCAGCGCTAAAGAGGGGGACACTGAAGCTTTCTTT

D gene: TRBD2
CDR3 length: 17
V gene: TRBV2
J gene: TRBJ2-1
clone size: few
CDR3 protein: CASRPTSGGASKNEQFF
CDR3 DNA: TGTGCCAGCAGGCCGACTAGCGGGGGGGCCTCAAAGAATGAGCAGTTCTTC

D gene: NA
CDR3 length: 13
V gene: TRBV5-6
J gene: TRBJ2-7
clone size: many
CDR3 protein: CASRQQQGYEQYF
CDR3 DNA: TGTGCCAGCAGACAACAGCAGGGGTACGAGCAGTACTTC

D gene: NA
CDR3 length: 12
V gene: TRBV28
J gene: TRBJ2-7
clone size: NA
CDR3 protein: CASSWASYEQYF
CDR3 DNA: TGTGCCAGCAGTTGGGCGTCCTACGAGCAGTACTTC

D gene: NA
CDR3 length: 17
V gene: TRBV6-1
J gene: TRBJ1-2
clone size: NA
CDR3 protein: CASSEALRGVDRLGYTF
CDR3 DNA: TGTGCCAGCAGTGAAGCGCTTCGGGGGGTGGACAGACTTGGCTACACCTTC

D gene: NA
CDR3 length: 14
V gene: TRBV27
J gene: TRBJ2-3
clone size: many
CDR3 protein: CASSAGLQLDTQYF
CDR3 DNA: TGTGCCAGCAGTGCGGGACTTCAGTTAGATACGCAGTATTTT

D gene: TRBD1
CDR3 length: 17
V gene: TRBV6-6
J gene: TRBJ1-2
clone size: NA
CDR3 protein: CASSPRFGQAFNYGYTF
CDR3 DNA: TGTGCCAGCAGTCCTCGCTTTGGACAGGCCTTTAACTATGGCTACACCTTC

D gene: NA
CDR3 length: 12
V gene: TRBV27
J gene: TRBJ2-7
clone size: few
CDR3 protein: CASRARAHEQYF
CDR3 DNA: TGTGCCAGCAGAGCCAGGGCCCACGAGCAGTACTTC

D gene: TRBD2
CDR3 length: 20
V gene: TRBV7-2
J gene: TRBJ2-3
clone size: few
CDR3 protein: CASSSRGGRAGGASTDTQYF
CDR3 DNA: TGTGCCAGCAGCTCCCGGGGGGGGCGAGCGGGGGGAGCTAGCACAGATACGCAGTATTTT

D gene: TRBD2
CDR3 length: 22
V gene: TRBV12-3/TRBV12-4
J gene: TRBJ2-3
clone size: NA
CDR3 protein: CASSGLAGAGGFREASTDTRYF
CDR3 DNA: TGTGCCAGCAGTGGACTAGCGGGGGCCGGGGGATTCAGAGAGGCTAGCACAGATACGCGGTATTTT

D gene: NA
CDR3 length: 15
V gene: TRBV12-3/TRBV12-4
J gene: TRBJ1-2
clone size: NA
CDR3 protein: CASSLRVGRLYGYTF
CDR3 DNA: TGTGCCAGCAGCCTGAGGGTCGGCAGACTCTATGGCTACACCTTC

D gene: NA
CDR3 length: 13
V gene: TRBV25-1
J gene: TRBJ1-2
clone size: NA
CDR3 protein: CASTRGGSHGYTF
CDR3 DNA: TGTGCCAGCACCCGAGGAGGGTCGCATGGCTACACCTTC

D gene: TRBD1
CDR3 length: 16
V gene: TRBV10-3
J gene: TRBJ1-4
clone size: many
CDR3 protein: CATRIRVGQGSEKLFF
CDR3 DNA: TGTGCCACCCGTATCAGGGTGGGACAGGGGAGTGAAAAACTGTTTTTT

D gene: TRBD1
CDR3 length: 15
V gene: TRBV28
J gene: TRBJ2-1
clone size: many
CDR3 protein: CASSRAGGTYNEQFF
CDR3 DNA: TGTGCCAGCAGTAGGGCAGGGGGCACCTACAATGAGCAGTTCTTC

D gene: NA
CDR3 length: 14
V gene: TRBV6-5
J gene: TRBJ2-3
clone size: few
CDR3 protein: CASSPVGRTDTQYF
CDR3 DNA: TGTGCCAGCAGTCCCGTCGGCCGCACAGATACGCAGTATTTT

D gene: NA
CDR3 length: 13
V gene: TRBV11-2
J gene: TRBJ2-1
clone size: few
CDR3 protein: CASSLGRLGEQFF
CDR3 DNA: TGTGCCAGCAGCTTAGGCAGGCTGGGGGAGCAGTTCTTC

D gene: TRBD2
CDR3 length: 19
V gene: TRBV7-2
J gene: TRBJ2-1
clone size: NA
CDR3 protein: CASSLVEASSGRTYNEQFF
CDR3 DNA: TGTGCCAGCAGCTTAGTGGAGGCGTCTAGCGGGCGAACCTACAATGAGCAGTTCTTC

D gene: TRBD2
CDR3 length: 14
V gene: TRBV20-1
J gene: TRBJ2-3
clone size: NA
CDR3 protein: CSASATSAADTQYF
CDR3 DNA: TGCAGTGCTAGTGCGACTAGCGCTGCAGATACGCAGTATTTT

D gene: TRBD2
CDR3 length: 16
V gene: TRBV27
J gene: TRBJ2-1
clone size: many
CDR3 protein: CASTVRSLAGVGEQFF
CDR3 DNA: TGTGCCAGCACTGTACGGAGTCTAGCGGGAGTGGGGGAGCAGTTCTTC

D gene: TRBD1
CDR3 length: 19
V gene: TRBV7-2
J gene: TRBJ1-6
clone size: NA
CDR3 protein: CASSLEGGDSSSYNSPLHF
CDR3 DNA: TGTGCCAGCAGCTTGGAGGGCGGGGACAGTAGCTCCTATAATTCACCCCTCCACTTT

D gene: NA
CDR3 length: 14
V gene: TRBV4-3
J gene: TRBJ2-1
clone size: NA
CDR3 protein: CASSQVEDGRQQFF
CDR3 DNA: TGCGCCAGCAGCCAAGTGGAGGACGGGCGCCAACAGTTCTTC

D gene: NA
CDR3 length: 14
V gene: TRBV12-3/TRBV12-4
J gene: TRBJ2-7
clone size: few
CDR3 protein: CASSEGTDSYEQYF
CDR3 DNA: TGTGCCAGCAGTGAAGGGACGGATTCCTACGAGCAGTACTTC

D gene: NA
CDR3 length: 15
V gene: TRBV20-1
J gene: TRBJ2-3
clone size: medium-sized
CDR3 protein: CSARVVGGPAGTQYF
CDR3 DNA: TGCAGTGCTAGAGTAGTCGGGGGGCCCGCGGGTACGCAGTATTTT

D gene: NA
CDR3 length: 11
V gene: TRBV12-3/TRBV12-4
J gene: TRBJ1-1
clone size: NA
CDR3 protein: CASTTRVEAFF
CDR3 DNA: TGTGCCAGCACGACTCGCGTAGAAGCTTTCTTT

D gene: NA
CDR3 length: 17
V gene: TRBV5-5
J gene: TRBJ2-1
clone size: many
CDR3 protein: CASSLVPRGSSYNEQFF
CDR3 DNA: TGTGCCAGCAGCTTGGTCCCCAGGGGTAGCTCCTACAATGAGCAGTTCTTC

D gene: NA
CDR3 length: 14
V gene: TRBV29-1
J gene: TRBJ1-2
clone size: NA
CDR3 protein: CSVENPDNGYGYTF
CDR3 DNA: TGCAGCGTTGAAAACCCAGATAACGGCTATGGCTACACCTTC

D gene: NA
CDR3 length: 12
V gene: TRBV7-6
J gene: TRBJ2-7
clone size: many
CDR3 protein: CASSYVADEQYF
CDR3 DNA: TGTGCCAGCAGCTACGTAGCTGACGAGCAGTACTTC

D gene: NA
CDR3 length: 16
V gene: TRBV28
J gene: TRBJ1-1
clone size: NA
CDR3 protein: CASSFSGRGANTEAFF
CDR3 DNA: TGTGCCAGCAGTTTTTCGGGACGGGGGGCGAACACTGAAGCTTTCTTT

D gene: TRBD2
CDR3 length: 14
V gene: TRBV10-3
J gene: TRBJ2-2
clone size: many
CDR3 protein: CATQGEGYTGELFF
CDR3 DNA: TGTGCCACCCAAGGGGAGGGCTACACCGGGGAGCTGTTTTTT

D gene: NA
CDR3 length: 13
V gene: TRBV2
J gene: TRBJ2-1
clone size: many
CDR3 protein: CASRPPGIYEQFF
CDR3 DNA: TGTGCCAGCAGGCCTCCCGGAATTTATGAGCAGTTCTTC

D gene: TRBD2
CDR3 length: 14
V gene: TRBV29-1
J gene: TRBJ2-3
clone size: NA
CDR3 protein: CSVGEAGDLDTQYF
CDR3 DNA: TGCAGCGTTGGGGAAGCGGGGGACTTGGATACGCAGTATTTT

D gene: TRBD1
CDR3 length: 16
V gene: TRBV6-1
J gene: TRBJ2-3
clone size: NA
CDR3 protein: CASSGGTGGSTDTQYF
CDR3 DNA: TGTGCCAGCAGTGGCGGGACAGGGGGTAGCACAGATACGCAGTATTTT

D gene: NA
CDR3 length: 13
V gene: TRBV3-1
J gene: TRBJ2-7
clone size: NA
CDR3 protein: CASSSVPHYEQYF
CDR3 DNA: TGTGCCAGCAGTTCAGTACCCCACTACGAGCAGTACTTC

D gene: NA
CDR3 length: 13
V gene: TRBV6-5
J gene: TRBJ1-2
clone size: NA
CDR3 protein: CASSYSSLNYYTF
CDR3 DNA: TGTGCCAGCAGTTACTCGAGTCTTAACTACTACACCTTC

D gene: TRBD1
CDR3 length: 15
V gene: TRBV2
J gene: TRBJ2-2
clone size: NA
CDR3 protein: CASSVSRGLAGELFF
CDR3 DNA: TGTGCCAGCAGTGTGAGCAGGGGGCTGGCCGGGGAGCTGTTTTTT

D gene: TRBD2
CDR3 length: 21
V gene: TRBV28
J gene: TRBJ2-3
clone size: NA
CDR3 protein: CASSSTETGSSLAGTTDTQYF
CDR3 DNA: TGTGCCAGCAGTTCGACAGAGACAGGGTCGTCACTAGCGGGGACCACAGATACGCAGTATTTT

D gene: TRBD2
CDR3 length: 14
V gene: TRBV29-1
J gene: TRBJ2-1
clone size: NA
CDR3 protein: CSVRSAGGPNEQFF
CDR3 DNA: TGCAGCGTGCGGTCAGCGGGGGGGCCGAATGAGCAGTTCTTC

D gene: NA
CDR3 length: 14
V gene: TRBV3-1
J gene: TRBJ2-4
clone size: many
CDR3 protein: CASSQLEGAAIQYF
CDR3 DNA: TGTGCCAGCAGCCAATTGGAGGGGGCGGCCATTCAGTACTTC

D gene: NA
CDR3 length: 13
V gene: TRBV12-3/TRBV12-4
J gene: TRBJ2-3
clone size: many
CDR3 protein: CASSFGGPDTQYF
CDR3 DNA: TGTGCCAGCAGTTTTGGGGGGCCGGATACGCAGTATTTT

D gene: NA
CDR3 length: 14
V gene: TRBV14
J gene: TRBJ1-3
clone size: NA
CDR3 protein: CASSSAISGNTIYF
CDR3 DNA: TGTGCCAGCAGCTCAGCCATCTCTGGAAACACCATATATTTT

D gene: NA
CDR3 length: 10
V gene: TRBV6-1
J gene: TRBJ1-1
clone size: NA
CDR3 protein: CASRLTEAFF
CDR3 DNA: TGTGCCAGCAGGCTTACGGAAGCTTTCTTT

D gene: NA
CDR3 length: 13
V gene: TRBV28
J gene: TRBJ2-3
clone size: NA
CDR3 protein: CASSFSNTDTQYF
CDR3 DNA: TGTGCCAGCAGTTTTTCTAACACAGATACGCAGTATTTT

D gene: NA
CDR3 length: 15
V gene: TRBV13
J gene: TRBJ1-3
clone size: NA
CDR3 protein: CASSLAGISGNTIYF
CDR3 DNA: TGTGCCAGCAGCTTGGCAGGGATCTCTGGAAACACCATATATTTT

D gene: TRBD1
CDR3 length: 15
V gene: TRBV27
J gene: TRBJ2-7
clone size: few
CDR3 protein: CASSWSAGGNYEQYF
CDR3 DNA: TGTGCCAGCAGTTGGAGTGCAGGGGGAAACTACGAGCAGTACTTC